The 3 T cell receptor beta chains in this list originate from one sample, sequenced in a study of CD8+ T cells in alopecia areata. Isolated RNA was reverse transcribed into cDNA used as the sequencing template. Assay used: immunoSEQ multiplex PCR; TCRdb lists only in-frame clones, some missing. This sample comprises about 300,000 clones, none seen once only. Markers including CD4, CD8alpha, NKG2D and NKG2ACE guided sorting of pooled cutaneous lymph node cells. The specimen was CD4+ T cells sorted from a lymph node. These receptors came from a C3H/HeJ mouse with alopecia areata. This mouse strain has H2-k as its MHC haplotype.

In its sample, this clone was seen a few times. Gene names and germline refer to mouse. From the germline J gene comes the end of the CDR3, since the read stops 4 residues before it. The rearrangement links TRBV13-2 to TRBJ1-2; 7 nucleotides line up with TRBD1. The germline gives CDR1 NNHNN, CDR2 SYGAGS (reference sequence). Losses at the gene ends were 4 bases for V and 1 base for J; bases not matched to a gene: 7. The CDR3 covers 15 residues. The CDR3 sequence: CASGPGQPLNSDYTF. Partial CDR3 DNA: TGTGCCAGCGGTCCGGGACAGCCCCTAAACTCC.

On this clone: Gene names and germline match the mouse. The missing CDR3 end, 4 residues past where the read stops, is filled in from the germline J gene. This chain links TRBV13-2 with TRBJ1-2; weak D call: TRBD1 (6 bases). The length of the CDR3 is 15 residues. V was pared by 1 base and J by 2 bases, with 12 bases between. Germline V gene lookup returns CDR1 NNHNN and CDR2 SYGAGS (reference sequence). CDR3 DNA (partial): TGTGCCAGCGGTGATCGGCAGGGGAGGAACTCC. Its translation: CASGDRQGRNS. Given in full, the CDR3 is CASGDRQGRNSDYTF.

The sample holds a few counts of this clone. The gene names here belong to mouse. The read comes to an end 3 residues before the CDR3 does, leaving the germline J gene to fill in the end. The chain uses TRBV1 and TRBJ1-6, with unresolved D. TRBJ1-6 is sorted into the ORF group, with uncertain function. V was trimmed by 3 bases and J by 4 bases, leaving 7 bases between them. Germline V gene sequence: CDR1 NSQYPW, CDR2 LRSPGD (reference sequence). The CDR3 totals 14 residues. This CDR3 reads CTCSAQRYNSPLYF. The sequenced CDR3 bases are TGCACCTGCAGTGCCCAGAGATATAATTCGCCC.